This TCR beta chain emerged from a study of T cell repertoires in cytomegalovirus infection. Study details: CMV epitopes, recently identified HLA-C-restricted and well-studied HLA-B-restricted, were used. Public TCR beta signatures indicated both CMV infection and matching HLA type.

Broader study findings: Cumulative frequency (of public TCR beta family members) identified carriers of CMV plus the relevant HLA. The study found HLA-C-restricted CMV-specific TCR beta clonotypes dominating the ex vivo response.

With regard to this clonotype: Antigen unknown.

One entry per CDR3 protein results from TCRdb running MiXCR on the reads. The sample has 100,000 to 150,000 distinct CDR3 sequences, over 30% seen once; the top ten hold 58%. The receptor comes from a human donor in good health (CMV status not recorded). Some clones in this sample may be carry-over from other donors' samples. The material sequenced was CD8+ T cells from cultured PBMCs, taken from culture after CMV antigen stimulation.

For the CDR3, the DNA is TGTGCCAGCAGTTTTACCCAGGGTAGTGAGCAGTTCTTC. This gives the protein CASSFTQGSEQFF. This chain links TRBV27 with TRBJ2-1; possible D gene TRBD1, 5 bases. The V end was cut by 3 bases, the J end by 9 bases, with 12 bases between. Germline values: CDR1 MNHEY, CDR2 SMNVEV (reference sequence). The CDR3 sequence is 13 residues long.